These 24 T cell receptor beta chains originate from one sample sequenced in a study of cytomegalovirus exposure and HLA in healthy donors. Amplification used 60 Vbeta primers and 13 Jbeta primers. The assay was immunoSEQ multiplex PCR, and TCRdb's table has in-frame clones only and misses some. The sample comprises over 50,000 clones, about four fifths of which are singletons, and 45% to 60% rests with the top ten. The source material was PBMCs. Source of these receptors: a middle-aged man in good health and CMV-seropositive.

This clone has more than one count but fewer than ten. The gene calls are TRBV2 and TRBJ1-2; 11 bases match TRBD1. V lost 6 bases to trimming and J lost 7 bases; unmatched junction nucleotides: 10. Germline CDR1 SNHLY, CDR2 FYNNEI. The CDR3 length is 15 residues. The CDR3 protein is CASSPQDRGLSGYTF. The DNA of the CDR3 is TGTGCCAGCAGCCCCCAGGACAGGGGGCTTTCTGGCTACACCTTC.

This chain uses TRBV2 with TRBJ1-1, with TRBD1 as a possible D gene (5 bases). This CDR3 has 14 amino acids. Germline assignment: CDR1 SNHLY and CDR2 FYNNEI. The V end was cut by 5 bases, the J end by 1 base, with 11 bases between. The CDR3 protein is CASSNKRGNTEAFF. In nucleotides, the CDR3 is TGTGCCAGCAGTAATAAAAGGGGGAACACTGAAGCTTTCTTT. The complete variable domain, with remaining parts taken from reference TRBV2 and TRBJ1-1, reads EPEVTQTPSHQVTQMGQEVILRCVPISNHLYFYWYRQILGQKVEFLVSFYNNEISEKSEIFDDQFSVERPDGSNFTLKIRSTKLEDSAMYFCASSNKRGNTEAFFGQGTRLTVV.

The V and J genes are TRBV9 and TRBJ2-7, with D unclear. The CDR3 covers 15 residues. Germline assignment: CDR1 SGDLS and CDR2 YYNGEE. The V gene lost 0 bases and the J gene lost 5 bases, with 15 bases spanning the gap. For the CDR3, the DNA is TGTGCCAGCAGCGTAGGAGGTAGTTCTTCCCACGAGCAGTACTTC. Translated, it gives CASSVGGSSSHEQYF.

The chain is built from TRBV7-9 and TRBJ1-3, with D possibly matching TRBD1 (5 bases). Germline V gives CDR1 SEHNR, CDR2 FQNEAQ (reference sequence). The CDR3 runs 12 residues. Trimming removed 6 bases from V and 5 bases from J, with 8 bases in between. The CDR3 region has the DNA TGTGCCAGCAGGGAGGGGCGAAACACCATATATTTT. Encoded protein: CASREGRNTIYF.

This chain connects TRBV18 to TRBJ1-1; D call uncertain. CDR1 and CDR2 (germline): KGHSH, LQKENI. This CDR3 spans 14 amino acids. The V gene lost 2 bases and the J gene lost 1 base, with 8 bases spanning the gap. Written as DNA, the CDR3 is TGTGCCAGCTCACCATTGGCTAGGAACACTGAAGCTTTCTTT. Its translation: CASSPLARNTEAFF.

The rearrangement joins TRBV28 to TRBJ1-1; 8 bases map to TRBD1. Trimming removed 8 bases from V and 0 bases from J; junction bases left unmatched: 8. This CDR3 spans 15 amino acids. Germline CDR1 reads MDHEN; CDR2 reads SYDVKM. This CDR3 reads CASAYPRGLNTEAFF. Written as DNA, the CDR3 is TGTGCCAGCGCTTACCCCAGGGGGCTGAACACTGAAGCTTTCTTT.

This clone was observed a handful of times. This chain joins TRBV13 and TRBJ1-1; 9 nucleotides agree with TRBD1. V dropped 3 bases and J dropped 5; count of bases not matched to a gene: 4. Germline values: CDR1 PRHDT, CDR2 FYEKMQ (reference sequence). The CDR3 has 14 amino acids. This chain's CDR3 is CASSFTGTGTEAFF. DNA of the CDR3: TGTGCCAGCAGCTTTACCGGGACAGGGACTGAAGCTTTCTTT.

In its sample, this clone was seen a few times. This chain uses TRBV7-2 with TRBJ1-2; 9 nucleotides align to TRBD1. Germline CDR1 is SGHTA and CDR2 is FQGNSA. The CDR3 consists of 14 residues. The V segment lost 5 bases and the J segment 5 bases; nucleotides outside the gene matches: 6. The CDR3: CASSLGQGGYGYTF. The CDR3 coding sequence is TGTGCCAGCAGCCTGGGACAGGGAGGATATGGCTACACCTTC.

This clone was observed a few times. Relative to the germline gene, one junction end is altered; a read error may explain this. V and J are TRBV15 and TRBJ2-5; D might be TRBD2 (6 bases). Germline CDR1 is LNHNV and CDR2 is YYDKDF (reference sequence). The CDR3 covers 15 residues. The CDR3 loop reads CDTSLQRAPGETQYF. In DNA, the CDR3 is TGTGACACCAGTTTACAGCGGGCGCCTGGGGAGACCCAGTACTTC.

The chain uses TRBV7-2 and TRBJ1-6; TRBD1 matches at 9 bases. V shed 1 base, J shed 7 bases, and the junction held 2 bases outside the gene matches. Per germline, CDR1 SGHTA and CDR2 FQGNSA. The CDR3 extends over 15 amino acids. CDR3 loop: CASSLGDRENSPLHF. Here the CDR3 DNA reads TGTGCCAGCAGCTTAGGGGACAGGGAAAATTCACCCCTCCACTTT.

Comments on this clone: A much larger clone is a single base away; this may be a read error. The chain recombines TRBV4-1 with TRBJ2-5, with unresolved D. The J call may be faulty, since TRBJ2-7 better matches the DNA end. Germline CDR1 MGHRA, CDR2 YSYEKL. The CDR3 contains 16 residues. CDR3: CASSQQAGKGSYEQYF. CDR3 bases: TGCGCCAGCAGCCAACAAGCAGGAAAAGGCTCCTACGAGCAGTACTTC.

The chain joins TRBV18 to TRBJ1-5, with 12 bases matching TRBD1. This CDR3 region has 15 residues. Trimming removed 5 bases from V and 2 bases from J; junction bases left unmatched: 1. CDR1 and CDR2 from the germline V gene are KGHSH and LQKENI. The CDR3 DNA reads TGTGCCAGCTCAGGGACAGGGGGCGGCAATCAGCCCCAGCATTTT. It translates to CASSGTGGGNQPQHF.

This chain connects TRBV19 to TRBJ2-3; perhaps TRBD1 as D (6 bases). CDR1 and CDR2 (germline): LNHDA, SQIVND (reference sequence). There are 14 residues in the CDR3. The V gene lost 10 bases and the J gene lost 1 base, with 15 bases spanning the gap. The CDR3: CATRQVKGTDTQYF. For the CDR3, the DNA is TGTGCCACCCGACAGGTCAAGGGCACAGATACGCAGTATTTT.

The chain uses TRBV27 and TRBJ2-5, with D possibly matching TRBD1 (6 bases). With the DNA end fitting TRBJ2-7 better, the J assignment may be wrong. Germline CDR1 reads MNHEY; CDR2 reads SMNVEV (reference sequence). This CDR3 is 15 amino acids long. The CDR3 nucleotides are TGTGCCAGCAGTTTATATACAGGGACGGCCTACGAGCAGTACTTC. Residues: CASSLYTGTAYEQYF.

This clone has a handful of counts. This chain joins TRBV7-9 and TRBJ2-2; no reliable D call. The CDR3 is 13 residues long. V shed 7 bases and J shed 5 bases, with 11 bases lying between them. Germline V gene data show CDR1 as SEHNR and CDR2 as FQNEAQ (reference sequence). CDR3 sequence reads: CASNERSTGELFF. The DNA for the CDR3 is TGTGCCAGCAACGAGAGGAGTACCGGGGAGCTGTTTTTT.

This chain uses TRBV6-5 with TRBJ2-7; 8 bases are shared with TRBD2. The CDR3 sequence is 13 residues long. Germline-derived CDR1 and CDR2 are MNHEY and SVGAGI. The J segment lost 6 bases and the V segment lost 5 bases, leaving 6 bases of the junction unmatched. CDR3 in DNA: TGTGCCAGCAGTGAACGGCTAGCGGGCGAGCAGTACTTC. This encodes CASSERLAGEQYF.

The rearrangement uses TRBV5-1 and TRBJ2-7, with D uncertain. V was clipped by 0 bases and J by 3 bases, with 7 bases between them. Germline-derived CDR1 and CDR2 are SGHRS and YFSETQ. The CDR3 is 13 amino acids. The CDR3 bases are TGCGCCAGCAGCTTGGTGGCAGACTACGAGCAGTACTTC. Translating it yields CASSLVADYEQYF.

The V gene is TRBV2, the J gene TRBJ1-2, with 8 bases identical to TRBD1. V gave up 9 bases and J gave up 8 bases; unmatched junction bases: 17. Germline V gene data show CDR1 as SNHLY and CDR2 as FYNNEI. The CDR3 is 15 amino acids. The CDR3 reads CASFEDRATLGGYTF. CDR3 DNA sequence: TGTGCCAGTTTTGAGGACAGGGCCACCCTGGGGGGCTACACCTTC.

The genes are TRBV2 and TRBJ1-2; tentatively, D is TRBD1 (6 bases). The CDR3 covers 14 residues. Germline CDR1 reads SNHLY; CDR2 reads FYNNEI. Trimming shortened V by 4 bases and J by 9 bases, and 18 bases separated the two germline ends. CDR3 sequence reads: CASSGQVLGVRYTF. The CDR3 coding sequence is TGTGCCAGCAGTGGACAGGTCTTAGGGGTCCGCTACACCTTC.

This clone was counted only a few times. The chain couples TRBV4-1 to TRBJ2-5, with D unclear. The V end was cut by 0 bases, the J end by 13 bases, with 24 bases between. The CDR3 totals 16 residues. The germline V gene encodes CDR1 MGHRA and CDR2 YSYEKL. In DNA form, the CDR3 reads TGCGCCAGCAGCCAAGAAGCCGGCCAAGGCTACTACGAGCCGTACTTC. Protein: CASSQEAGQGYYEPYF.

The J gene is TRBJ2-5, the V gene TRBV7-9, with a tentative D call TRBD2 (5 bases). Germline CDR1 is SEHNR and CDR2 is FQNEAQ (reference sequence). V shed 1 base and J shed 5 bases, with 11 bases lying between them. The CDR3 sequence is 14 residues long. The DNA of the CDR3 is TGTGCCAGCAGCTTAGGCTCAAGGAGGGAGACCCAGTACTTC. This encodes CASSLGSRRETQYF.

This sequence joins TRBV6-5 and TRBJ2-1; TRBD1 aligns across 12 bases. The germline gives CDR1 MNHEY, CDR2 SVGAGI. V lost 0 bases to trimming and J lost 8 bases; unmatched junction nucleotides: 2. The CDR3 is 15 amino acids. The CDR3 sequence: CASSYSGQGAYEQFF. CDR3 bases: TGTGCCAGCAGTTACTCGGGACAGGGGGCCTATGAGCAGTTCTTC.

The sample holds a few counts of this clone. The chain is built from TRBV2 and TRBJ2-2, with 7 bases fitting TRBD1. The V segment lost 6 bases and the J segment 7 bases; nucleotides outside the gene matches: 8. Per germline, CDR1 SNHLY and CDR2 FYNNEI. This CDR3 region has 14 residues. The CDR3 nucleotides read TGTGCCAGCAGAAACCTCAGGGGGAGCGGGGAGCTGTTTTTT. It codes for CASRNLRGSGELFF.

This sequence joins TRBV5-5 and TRBJ1-1; 7 bases line up with TRBD1. This CDR3 region has 14 residues. Germline V gives CDR1 SGHKS, CDR2 YYEKEE (reference sequence). The ends lost 3 bases at V and 3 bases at J; junction bases unmatched: 5. CDR3 residues: CASSWTGGYTEAFF. The CDR3 DNA follows: TGTGCCAGCAGCTGGACAGGCGGGTACACTGAAGCTTTCTTT.